A single sample is the source of the 28 T cell receptor beta chains below, sequenced in a study of blood T cell repertoires in COVID-19. Data came from immunoSEQ multiplex PCR; TCRdb stores just in-frame clones and leaves some out. The sample shows 180,000 or so clones, 70% to 90% of them seen only once. The material sequenced was peripheral blood. These receptors came from a woman aged 60 to 75 with COVID-19, enrolled during active disease.

J is TRBJ2-7 and V is TRBV11-2; TRBD2 might be the D (6 bases). Trimming removed 1 base from V and 2 bases from J, with 12 bases in between. Germline loops: CDR1 SGHAT, CDR2 FQNNGV. The CDR3 contains 15 residues. The CDR3: CASSLGGVPTYEQYF. The CDR3 DNA sequence: TGTGCCAGCAGCTTAGGGGGGGTCCCAACCTACGAGCAGTACTTC.

This clone was seen just once. The J gene is TRBJ1-2, the V gene TRBV5-4, with D hard to call. The CDR3 extends over 13 amino acids. Germline lookup yields CDR1 SGHNT and CDR2 YYREEE (reference sequence). V gave up 4 bases and J gave up 7 bases, with 14 bases separating them. This chain's CDR3 is CASSPIQRGGYTF. CDR3 nucleotides: TGTGCCAGCAGCCCGATCCAACGAGGTGGCTACACCTTC.

The J gene is TRBJ1-1, the V gene TRBV19; 7 bases align to TRBD1. The CDR3 covers 14 residues. Germline values: CDR1 LNHDA, CDR2 SQIVND (reference sequence). The V segment lost 7 bases and the J segment 4 bases; nucleotides outside the gene matches: 9. The CDR3 sequence: CASNNLQGVTEAFF. Written as DNA, the CDR3 is TGTGCCAGTAACAATCTGCAGGGGGTCACTGAAGCTTTCTTT.

This chain connects TRBV29-1 to TRBJ1-4; no clear D gene. The CDR3 loop spans 15 amino acids. Looked up from germline, CDR1 is SQVTM and CDR2 is ANQGSEA. The V end lost 4 bases, the J end lost 5 bases, and 17 bases lay between the germline ends. The CDR3, as DNA: TGCAGCGTTGGAAAAACACGCGGGTCGAATGAAAAACTGTTTTTT. It yields the protein CSVGKTRGSNEKLFF.

This chain connects TRBV5-1 to TRBJ2-1, with unresolved D. Looked up from germline, CDR1 is SGHRS and CDR2 is YFSETQ. This CDR3 has 17 residues. V was shortened by 6 bases and J by 1 base, with 20 bases between the two germline ends. CDR3 region: CASTPRLHVVSYNEQFF. CDR3 DNA sequence: TGCGCCAGCACCCCCCGACTCCATGTCGTTTCCTACAATGAGCAGTTCTTC.

This clone was picked up a small number of times. The genes are TRBV11-2 and TRBJ2-4, with D possibly matching TRBD1 (5 bases). With 0 bases removed from V and 7 bases from J, the gap between germline ends came to 7 bases. CDR3 length: 13 amino acids. CDR1 is SGHAT, CDR2 FQNNGV, per germline. In DNA, the CDR3 is TGTGCCAGCAGCTTAGACAGGGCGAACATTCAGTACTTC. Translating gives CASSLDRANIQYF. The whole variable domain, filled in from reference TRBV11-2 and TRBJ2-4, reads EAGVAQSPRYKIIEKRQSVAFWCNPISGHATLYWYQQILGQGPKLLIQFQNNGVVDDSQLPKDRFSAERLKGVDSTLKIQPAKLEDSAVYLCASSLDRANIQYFGAGTRLSVL.

This clone was counted between two and nine times. J is TRBJ1-5 and V is TRBV24-1; D is undetermined. Trimming removed 6 bases from V and 0 bases from J, with 5 bases in between. The CDR3 runs 13 residues. CDR1 is KGHDR and CDR2 is SFDVKD in the germline V gene. CDR3 region: CATSPDSNQPQHF. The CDR3 DNA reads TGTGCCACCAGTCCAGATAGCAATCAGCCCCAGCATTTT.

This chain connects TRBV7-2 to TRBJ1-3, with 7 bases identical to TRBD1. Germline trimming cut 3 bases from V and 4 bases from J; bases unmatched to any gene: 3. Germline V gene lookup returns CDR1 SGHTA and CDR2 FQGNSA. This CDR3 is built from 14 residues. The CDR3 here is CASSLGTAGNTIYF. CDR3 DNA: TGTGCCAGCAGCTTGGGGACAGCCGGAAACACCATATATTTT. Full variable domain (rest looked up from reference TRBV7-2 and TRBJ1-3): GAGVSQSPSNKVTEKGKDVELRCDPISGHTALYWYRQSLGQGLEFLIYFQGNSAPDKSGLPSDRFSAERTGGSVSTLTIQRTQQEDSAVYLCASSLGTAGNTIYFGEGSWLTVV.

V and J are TRBV6-1 and TRBJ1-5, with D possibly matching TRBD1 (6 bases). Trimming pared 1 base from V and 7 bases from J, leaving 14 bases between. The CDR3 consists of 15 residues. Germline-derived CDR1 and CDR2 are MNHNS and SASEGT. The CDR3 loop is CASSEGVQGAQPQHF. The CDR3 nucleotides are TGTGCCAGCAGTGAAGGGGTACAGGGAGCCCAGCCCCAGCATTTT.

Concerning this clone itself: An end of the junction differs from the germline gene, which may be a read error. The chain is built from TRBV6-2 or TRBV6-3 and TRBJ2-3, with 12 bases aligning to TRBD2. CDR3 size: 12 residues. Germline assignment: CDR1 MNHEY and CDR2 SVGEGT. CDR3 bases: TGTGCCAGCAGCAGAATAACTAGCGGGAGGACTTTT. This sequence encodes CASSRITSGRTF.

The chain uses TRBV21-1 and TRBJ1-1; the DNA was not used to check the table's D call, TRBD1. TRBV21-1 is a listed pseudogene. The CDR3 has 14 amino acids. The CDR3 DNA reads TGTGCCAGCAGCAAAGTACCAGGGGGGCCTGAAGCTTTCTTT. Translation: CASSKVPGGPEAFF.

This clone has only one observation. The chain carries TRBV19 and TRBJ1-5, with D possibly TRBD1 on 6 matching bases. CDR3 size: 16 residues. V was trimmed by 7 bases and J by 3 bases, leaving 19 bases between them. CDR1 and CDR2 (germline): LNHDA, SQIVND (reference sequence). CDR3 bases: TGTGCCAGTACCACAACCGGGGGGCGGGTCAATCAGCCCCAGCATTTT. This encodes CASTTTGGRVNQPQHF. Combining the CDR3 with reference TRBV19 and TRBJ1-5 gives the whole variable domain DGGITQSPKYLFRKEGQNVTLSCEQNLNHDAMYWYRQDPGQGLRLIYYSQIVNDFQKGDIAEGYSVSREKKESFPLTVTSAQKNPTAFYLCASTTTGGRVNQPQHFGDGTRLSIL.

The rearrangement joins TRBV6-2 or TRBV6-3 to TRBJ2-2, with 13 bases matching TRBD2. The germline V gene encodes CDR1 MNHEY and CDR2 SVGEGT. The CDR3 totals 19 residues. The V segment lost 5 bases and the J segment 3 bases; nucleotides outside the gene matches: 12. This CDR3 is CASSRQPTSGRSYTGELFF. CDR3 DNA sequence: TGTGCCAGCAGTCGCCAACCGACTAGCGGGAGGTCCTACACCGGGGAGCTGTTTTTT.

The J gene is TRBJ2-1, the V gene TRBV9, with 8 bases identical to TRBD2. Germline CDR1 and CDR2: SGDLS and YYNGEE. V shed 4 bases, J shed 8 bases, and the junction held 8 bases outside the gene matches. The CDR3 has 14 residues. This CDR3 reads CASSLNGLADEQFF. The DNA for the CDR3 is TGTGCCAGCAGCCTCAACGGACTAGCCGATGAGCAGTTCTTC.

V and J are TRBV19 and TRBJ2-5; tentatively, D is TRBD2 (6 bases). Germline CDR1 reads LNHDA; CDR2 reads SQIVND (reference sequence). Trimming cost V 7 bases and J 3 bases, with 24 bases left between them. The CDR3 runs to 17 residues. The DNA of the CDR3 is TGTGCCAGTATAAGGGGTGGGGTAGCGGAGTCTAAAGAGACCCAGTACTTC. It codes for CASIRGGVAESKETQYF.

The chain carries TRBV5-6 and TRBJ1-6; 9 nucleotides agree with TRBD1. V was clipped by 5 bases and J by 5 bases; unmatched bases: 8. Germline V gives CDR1 SGHDT, CDR2 YYEEEE. The CDR3 length is 16 residues. CDR3 coding DNA: TGTGCCAGCAGTTTACAACAGGGGGCGAATAATTCACCCCTCCACTTT. Translating it yields CASSLQQGANNSPLHF. The full variable domain, with the rest looked up from reference TRBV5-6 and TRBJ1-6, is DAGVTQSPTHLIKTRGQQVTLRCSPKSGHDTVSWYQQALGQGPQFIFQYYEEEERQRGNFPDRFSGHQFPNYSSELNVNALLLGDSALYLCASSLQQGANNSPLHFGNGTRLTVT.

The chain recombines TRBV6-2 or TRBV6-3 with TRBJ2-7, with no clear D. V lost 5 bases and J 0 bases, leaving 5 bases between the germline ends. Germline CDR1 reads MNHEY; CDR2 reads SVGEGT. This CDR3 comprises 12 residues. CDR3 sequence reads: CASSLYSYEQYF. The CDR3 bases are TGTGCCAGCAGTCTCTACTCCTACGAGCAGTACTTC.

J is TRBJ2-7 and V is TRBV27, with TRBD2 identical over 16 bases. Trimming cost V 2 bases and J 6 bases; bases outside gene matches: 10. The CDR3 loop spans 18 amino acids. Germline lookup yields CDR1 MNHEY and CDR2 SMNVEV (reference sequence). CDR3 sequence reads: CASSLRGGTSGRAGEQYF. DNA for the CDR3: TGTGCCAGCAGTTTAAGGGGGGGGACTAGCGGGAGGGCCGGCGAGCAGTACTTC.

This clone occurred a few times. The chain combines TRBV21-1 with TRBJ2-5; the table's D call, TRBD2, was not checked against the DNA. TRBV21-1 is described as a pseudogene. This CDR3 comprises 14 residues. CDR3: CPCSKRWREGTQYF. For the CDR3, the DNA is TGCCCTTGCTCAAAGAGGTGGAGGGAGGGGACCCAGTACTTC.

The genes are TRBV6-1 and TRBJ2-3; 10 nucleotides agree with TRBD2. The length of the CDR3 is 19 residues. Per germline, CDR1 MNHNS and CDR2 SASEGT. Trimming took 3 bases from V and 3 from J; bases not matched to a gene: 15. CDR3 DNA: TGTGCCAGCAGTGATCGAGCGGGAGGGGGCCCCCGTACTACAGATACGCAGTATTTT. Translation gives CASSDRAGGGPRTTDTQYF.

Here the CDR3 reads CASSQRTGGSEAFF. The CDR3 DNA sequence: TGTGCCAGCAGCCAGAGGACAGGGGGGTCTGAAGCTTTCTTT. The V call is TRBV5-4, the J call TRBJ1-1; 10 positions agree with TRBD1. V was pared by 4 bases and J by 6 bases, with 6 bases of the junction left unmatched. Germline CDR1 and CDR2: SGHNT and YYREEE (reference sequence). The CDR3 runs to 14 residues.

In this sample, this clone turned up once. V and J are TRBV11-2 and TRBJ2-3, with 13 bases aligning to TRBD2. This CDR3 comprises 17 residues. V lost 5 bases, J lost 2 bases, and 7 bases stayed unmatched. The germline V gene has CDR1 SGHAT and CDR2 FQNNGV. CDR3 in DNA: TGTGCCAGCAGCCCCCCGGGACTAGCGGGGTTCACAGATACGCAGTATTTT. It yields the protein CASSPPGLAGFTDTQYF. The whole variable domain, remainder taken from reference TRBV11-2 and TRBJ2-3, is EAGVAQSPRYKIIEKRQSVAFWCNPISGHATLYWYQQILGQGPKLLIQFQNNGVVDDSQLPKDRFSAERLKGVDSTLKIQPAKLEDSAVYLCASSPPGLAGFTDTQYFGPGTRLTVL.

The J gene is TRBJ1-4, the V gene TRBV6-1; a weak D match, TRBD1 (6 bases). CDR1 and CDR2 from the germline V gene are MNHNS and SASEGT. The CDR3 consists of 15 residues. Trimming removed 2 bases from V and 8 bases from J, with 15 bases in between. Written as DNA, the CDR3 is TGTGCCAGCAGTGAAACGGACAGCGACGGCGAAAAACTGTTTTTT. This encodes CASSETDSDGEKLFF.

The gene calls are TRBV5-5 and TRBJ2-1; maybe TRBD2 (6 bases). V lost 3 bases to trimming and J lost 8 bases, with 15 bases between them. The CDR3 loop spans 14 amino acids. CDR1 SGHKS and CDR2 YYEKEE come from the germline V gene (reference sequence). The CDR3 DNA reads TGTGCCAGCAGCTATAATTTATGGGGGGATGAGCAGTTCTTC. It codes for CASSYNLWGDEQFF.

V and J are TRBV7-8 and TRBJ1-5; 8 bases line up with TRBD1. This CDR3 is built from 15 residues. Germline V gene sequence: CDR1 SGHVS, CDR2 FQNEAQ. The V gene end was trimmed by 5 bases and the J gene end by 3 bases; junction bases not matched to a gene: 6. CDR3 DNA: TGTGCCAGCAGCCCCAGGGGGCGCGCCAATCAGCCCCAGCATTTT. It yields the protein CASSPRGRANQPQHF.

This chain links TRBV5-6 with TRBJ1-2, with 10 bases aligning to TRBD1. The CDR3 totals 14 residues. CDR1 SGHDT and CDR2 YYEEEE come from the germline V gene. V was pared by 4 bases and J by 7 bases, with 7 bases of the junction left unmatched. The CDR3 region has the DNA TGTGCCAGCAGCCCGGGACAGGGGATTCGTGGCTACACCTTC. It yields the protein CASSPGQGIRGYTF.

The chain combines TRBV4-3 with TRBJ2-7; D is uncertain. Between the trimmed V and J ends, which lost 1 base and 3 bases, there was a span of 7 bases. This CDR3 comprises 13 residues. Germline values: CDR1 LGHNA, CDR2 YSLEER. The CDR3: CASSQALFYEQYF. CDR3 DNA sequence: TGCGCCAGCAGCCAAGCCCTTTTCTACGAGCAGTACTTC.

This chain connects TRBV5-6 to TRBJ2-7; tentatively, D is TRBD1 (6 bases). Trimming cost V 5 bases and J 6 bases, with 18 bases left between them. The CDR3 is made up of 14 amino acids. The germline gives CDR1 SGHDT, CDR2 YYEEEE. The CDR3 loop reads CASRRVSGALEQYF. For the CDR3, the DNA is TGTGCCAGCAGACGTGTATCAGGGGCTCTCGAGCAGTACTTC.